The present T cell receptor (beta chain) was sequenced within a study of T cells in Graves' hyperthyroidism and ophthalmopathy. Study at large: Before any treatment, at initial diagnosis, peripheral blood was collected. Overall study results and limits: Appearing also in blood were most of the thyroid clonotypes expanded above 0.001.

RNA transcripts provided the source from which TCR beta CDR3 regions were amplified. The TCR CDR3 was amplified in a first-round RT-PCR using the HTBI primer set. TCRdb re-called the multiplex PCR reads with MiXCR, one entry per CDR3 protein. The sample has roughly 510,000 distinct CDR3 sequences; 20% are singletons. This CDR3 contains 13 residues. The trim removed 7 bases at V and 9 bases at J, leaving 8 bases unmatched. The germline V gene has CDR1 MGHDK and CDR2 SYGVNS. This clonotype was seen ten or more times. Its antigen is unidentified. Patients aged 18 to 65 with hyperthyroidism were newly diagnosed, with duration under 2 months. Uncontrolled infection, other autoimmune disease, pregnancy or lactation led to exclusion.

This sequence joins TRBV25-1 and TRBJ2-4; 8 bases align to TRBD1. The TCR originated in a man aged 18 to 29 with Graves' hyperthyroidism. Sequenced input: blood. The CDR3 sequence: CASKQGGAGIQYF. The CDR3 DNA reads as TGTGCCAGCAAACAGGGGGGTGCGGGCATTCAGTACTTC.